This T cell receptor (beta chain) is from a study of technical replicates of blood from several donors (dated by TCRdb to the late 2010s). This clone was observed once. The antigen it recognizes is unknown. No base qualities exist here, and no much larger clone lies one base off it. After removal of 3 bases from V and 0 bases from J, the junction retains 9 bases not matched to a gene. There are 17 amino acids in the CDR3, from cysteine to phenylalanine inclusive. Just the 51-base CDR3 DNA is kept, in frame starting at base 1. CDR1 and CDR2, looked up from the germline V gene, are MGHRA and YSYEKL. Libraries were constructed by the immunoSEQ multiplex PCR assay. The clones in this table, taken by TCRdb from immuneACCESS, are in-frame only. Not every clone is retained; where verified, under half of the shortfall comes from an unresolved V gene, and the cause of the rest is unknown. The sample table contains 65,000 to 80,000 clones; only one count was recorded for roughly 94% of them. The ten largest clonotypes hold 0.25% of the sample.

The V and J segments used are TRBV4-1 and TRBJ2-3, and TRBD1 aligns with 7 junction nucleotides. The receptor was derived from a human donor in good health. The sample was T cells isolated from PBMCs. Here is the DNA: TGCGCCAGCAGCCAGACCGGGACAGCCTATAGCACAGATACGCAGTATTTT. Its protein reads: CASSQTGTAYSTDTQYF.